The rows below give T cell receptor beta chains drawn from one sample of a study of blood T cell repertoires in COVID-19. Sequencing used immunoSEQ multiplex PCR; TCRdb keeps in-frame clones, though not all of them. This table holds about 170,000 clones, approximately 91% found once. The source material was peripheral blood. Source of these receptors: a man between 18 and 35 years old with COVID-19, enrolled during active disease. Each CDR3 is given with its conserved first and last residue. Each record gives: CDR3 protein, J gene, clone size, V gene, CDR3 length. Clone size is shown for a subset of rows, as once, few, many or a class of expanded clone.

CASSPGPGSPLHF	TRBJ1-6	-	TRBV12-3/TRBV12-4	13
CASSQVRLEETQYF	TRBJ2-5	-	TRBV14	14
CASSVGTSGSNEQFF	TRBJ2-1	-	TRBV9	15
CASSPWGLAGRRYNEQFF	TRBJ2-1	-	TRBV4-2	18
CASSLWELAGGPGEQFF	TRBJ2-1	few	TRBV28	17
CAWSRLAGGPNEQFF	TRBJ2-1	-	TRBV30	15
CAWSIGGLADTGELFF	TRBJ2-2	-	TRBV30	16
CASSPGLAVGSYNEQFF	TRBJ2-1	once	TRBV4-2	17
CASSLAQGPPYEQYF	TRBJ2-7	-	TRBV7-6	15
CASSLGNSGSPPDTQYF	TRBJ2-3	-	TRBV5-1	17
CASSLDFLAGELFF	TRBJ2-2	once	TRBV7-3	14
CASSLVDPGDTQYF	TRBJ2-3	once	TRBV5-1	14
CASTFGTSGDTGELFF	TRBJ2-2	-	TRBV5-1	16
CASTLGLAGQPSYEQYF	TRBJ2-7	-	TRBV5-4	17
CASRDLNTEAFF	TRBJ1-1	few	TRBV28	12
CASSLTSDRVYGYTF	TRBJ1-2	-	TRBV27	15